The 32 T cell receptor beta chains listed next were all sequenced from one sample in a study of radiotherapy plus CTLA-4 blockade in lung cancer. Clones were sequenced by immunoSEQ multiplex PCR, and TCRdb holds only the in-frame ones, with some missing. The data show about 77,000 clones, around 74% seen once. The sample here was peripheral blood, taken from a patient treated with radiotherapy plus ipilimumab. Receptor source: a human donor with non-small cell lung cancer whose response to radiotherapy plus ipilimumab could not be evaluated.

This clone has only a few counts. This rearrangement joins TRBV7-2 to TRBJ1-1; D is perhaps TRBD1 (5 bases). CDR1 SGHTA and CDR2 FQGNSA come from the germline V gene. Trimming removed 4 bases from V and 8 bases from J, with 23 bases in between. This CDR3 comprises 16 residues. This CDR3 reads CASSSGGSGRWGEAFF. Written as DNA, the CDR3 is TGTGCCAGCAGCTCGGGGGGATCCGGGAGATGGGGAGAAGCTTTCTTT.

This rearrangement joins TRBV7-2 to TRBJ2-2, with 9 positions matching TRBD2. The CDR3 contains 17 residues. Germline V gene sequence: CDR1 SGHTA, CDR2 FQGNSA. Germline trimming cut 1 base from V and 2 bases from J; bases unmatched to any gene: 5. CDR3: CASSLGSSGVNTGELFF. CDR3 bases: TGTGCCAGCAGCTTAGGGTCTAGCGGGGTTAACACCGGGGAGCTGTTTTTT.

The table lists this clone with a count of one. V and J are TRBV5-1 and TRBJ2-7; TRBD1 agrees at 7 bases. Germline V gives CDR1 SGHRS, CDR2 YFSETQ. This CDR3 comprises 15 residues. Trimming removed 0 bases from V and 1 base from J; junction bases left unmatched: 4. The CDR3 nucleotides are TGCGCCAGCAGCTTGGCCCCGGACAGGTCCTACGAGCAGTACTTC. Translating it yields CASSLAPDRSYEQYF.

The chain carries TRBV5-1 and TRBJ2-5, with 12 bases matching TRBD2. The germline V gene has CDR1 SGHRS and CDR2 YFSETQ. The junction had 5 bases not matched to a gene; V was cut back by 0 bases and J by 2 bases. The CDR3 covers 17 residues. DNA of the CDR3: TGCGCCAGCAGCTTGGGTTTCGGACTAGCGGGACAAGAGACCCAGTACTTC. Translating gives CASSLGFGLAGQETQYF.

This clone came up a few times. V usage is TRBV27 and J usage is TRBJ2-6; maybe TRBD1 (6 bases). The CDR3 has 17 amino acids. Germline V CDR1 and CDR2: MNHEY, SMNVEV (reference sequence). V shed 4 bases and J shed 2 bases, with 15 bases lying between them. CDR3 DNA: TGTGCCAGCAGTTCAGTTTTTCGGACAGCTGGGGCCAACGTCCTGACTTTC. Protein sequence: CASSSVFRTAGANVLTF.

CDR3 amino acids: CASSWGVTGSDEKLFF. In nucleotides, the CDR3 is TGCGCCAGCAGCTGGGGGGTGACCGGGTCGGATGAAAAACTGTTTTTT. The gene calls are TRBV5-1 and TRBJ1-4; D may be TRBD1 (5 bases). The V and J ends lost 3 bases and 6 bases respectively, with 18 bases between them. The CDR3 has 16 amino acids. CDR1 is SGHRS, CDR2 YFSETQ, per germline.

As concerns this clone: The identical CDR3 is also encoded by other nucleotide sequences in the sample. V usage is TRBV19 and J usage is TRBJ1-6; TRBD1 matches 11 bases. The V gene's germline CDR1 is LNHDA and CDR2 SQIVND (reference sequence). This CDR3 region has 15 residues. V lost 5 bases and J lost 6; bases outside the gene matches: 3. CDR3 region: CASSGGQGGNSPLHF. The CDR3 DNA sequence: TGTGCCAGTAGTGGGGGACAGGGGGGTAATTCACCCCTCCACTTT.

Of note for this clone: The sample has other DNA sequences that encode this CDR3 too. V gene TRBV5-4 combines with J gene TRBJ2-3, with TRBD1 matching over 9 bases. The CDR3 runs 17 residues. Germline V gene data show CDR1 as SGHNT and CDR2 as YYREEE (reference sequence). V shed 2 bases, J shed 1 base, and the junction held 8 bases outside the gene matches. The CDR3 spells CASSLAGQGVGTDTQYF. As DNA, the CDR3 is TGTGCCAGCAGCTTAGCGGGACAGGGAGTCGGCACAGATACGCAGTATTTT.

V is TRBV12-5 and J is TRBJ2-5; 11 nucleotides agree with TRBD1. The J call is uncertain, as TRBJ2-7 better fits the DNA end. The germline V gene encodes CDR1 LGHNT and CDR2 FRNRAP. The CDR3 spans 17 residues. The CDR3 loop is CASGLFLPGTGGYEQYF. The CDR3 DNA is TGTGCTAGTGGTTTGTTCCTCCCCGGGACAGGGGGCTACGAGCAGTACTTC.

V gene TRBV2 combines with J gene TRBJ2-7; 10 bases are a match to TRBD2. J was trimmed by 6 bases and V by 5 bases; bases with no gene match: 4. Germline values: CDR1 SNHLY, CDR2 FYNNEI. The length of the CDR3 is 13 residues. The CDR3 DNA reads as TGTGCCAGCAGTTTGGGACTAGCGCTCGAGCAGTACTTC. This codes for CASSLGLALEQYF.

J is TRBJ2-1 and V is TRBV6-5, with D possibly TRBD2 on 5 matching bases. The V end was cut by 8 bases, the J end by 7 bases, with 18 bases between. Germline V lookup: CDR1 MNHEY, CDR2 SVGAGI. The CDR3 is 14 amino acids. The CDR3 here is CASGRGIGTNEQFF. The CDR3, as DNA: TGTGCCAGCGGTCGGGGAATCGGCACTAATGAGCAGTTCTTC.

A single count supports this clone. The chain has TRBV27 and TRBJ2-3; D is unclear. Trimming pared 3 bases from V and 6 bases from J, leaving 10 bases between. Germline CDR1 is MNHEY and CDR2 is SMNVEV (reference sequence). The CDR3 sequence is 13 residues long. The CDR3 bases are TGTGCCAGCAGTTTTATACGCGAGGATACGCAGTATTTT. The encoded protein is CASSFIREDTQYF.

This clone was counted only a few times. For the CDR3, the DNA is TGTGCCAGTAGCAGGTGGGGCTACACCTTC. Its translation: CASSRWGYTF. The rearrangement uses TRBV19 and TRBJ1-2, with no clear D. Trimming removed 6 bases at V and 8 bases at J, with 7 bases between. There are 10 residues in the CDR3. Germline V gene lookup returns CDR1 LNHDA and CDR2 SQIVND (reference sequence).

V usage is TRBV5-6 and J usage is TRBJ2-7, with TRBD1 as a possible D gene (6 bases). There are 16 residues in the CDR3. Germline CDR1 reads SGHDT; CDR2 reads YYEEEE. The V gene lost 4 bases and the J gene lost 0 bases, with 17 bases spanning the gap. This chain's CDR3 is CASSHAPTGSSYEQYF. The CDR3 bases are TGTGCCAGCAGCCATGCCCCAACAGGGAGCTCCTACGAGCAGTACTTC.

The V call is TRBV6-1, the J call TRBJ2-3, with a tentative D call TRBD2 (5 bases). V was pared by 2 bases and J by 1 base, with 10 bases between. Germline V gene lookup returns CDR1 MNHNS and CDR2 SASEGT. This CDR3 region has 15 residues. CDR3 sequence: CASSEPPGGTDTQYF. The CDR3 nucleotides are TGTGCCAGCAGTGAACCCCCCGGGGGCACAGATACGCAGTATTTT.

The chain links TRBV6-5 to TRBJ2-3; maybe TRBD1 (5 bases). CDR3 length: 14 residues. Germline V gene data show CDR1 as MNHEY and CDR2 as SVGAGI. V gave up 3 bases and J gave up 4 bases, with 11 bases separating them. CDR3 protein: CASSYLGAADTQYF. The CDR3 nucleotides are TGTGCCAGCAGTTATTTAGGGGCTGCAGATACGCAGTATTTT.

The rearrangement uses TRBV5-4 and TRBJ2-3; 12 bases line up with TRBD2. Germline-derived CDR1 and CDR2 are SGHNT and YYREEE (reference sequence). J lost 5 bases, V lost 5 bases, and 3 bases had no gene match. The CDR3 length is 14 residues. The CDR3 DNA sequence: TGTGCCAGCAGGACTAGCGGGGGACGAGATACGCAGTATTTT. It yields the protein CASRTSGGRDTQYF.

Details on this clone: Other nucleotide sequences from this sample produce the same CDR3. The chain is built from TRBV4-1 and TRBJ2-1; no reliable D call. The CDR3 has 13 amino acids. Germline V CDR1 and CDR2: MGHRA, YSYEKL. The germline V and J ends were trimmed by 0 bases and 4 bases, with 4 bases remaining between them. CDR3 protein: CASSQDYYNEQFF. CDR3 DNA sequence: TGCGCCAGCAGCCAAGATTATTACAATGAGCAGTTCTTC.

The chain recombines TRBV6-6 with TRBJ1-5, with 7 bases fitting TRBD1. V dropped 2 bases and J dropped 2; count of bases not matched to a gene: 3. CDR1 and CDR2 (germline): MNHNY, SVGAGI (reference sequence). There are 15 residues in the CDR3. As DNA, the CDR3 is TGTGCCAGCAGTTACAACGACAGGGGCAATCAGCCCCAGCATTTT. As protein: CASSYNDRGNQPQHF.

This rearrangement joins TRBV19 to TRBJ1-1, with TRBD1 matching 9 bases. Germline CDR1 and CDR2: LNHDA and SQIVND (reference sequence). The trim removed 8 bases at V and 4 bases at J, leaving 5 bases unmatched. This CDR3 has 13 residues. CDR3 protein: CASCGDRATEAFF. The CDR3 nucleotides read TGTGCCAGTTGTGGGGACAGGGCCACTGAAGCTTTCTTT. Filled out from reference TRBV19 and TRBJ1-1, the complete variable domain reads DGGITQSPKYLFRKEGQNVTLSCEQNLNHDAMYWYRQDPGQGLRLIYYSQIVNDFQKGDIAEGYSVSREKKESFPLTVTSAQKNPTAFYLCASCGDRATEAFFGQGTRLTVV.

The chain recombines TRBV7-8 with TRBJ1-6; a possible D gene is TRBD1 (6 bases). Germline CDR1 is SGHVS and CDR2 is FQNEAQ. The V gene lost 2 bases and the J gene lost 8 bases, with 19 bases spanning the gap. The length of the CDR3 is 17 residues. CDR3 DNA sequence: TGTGCCAGCAGCTTATACGGTCCCCAGGGGACGGATTCACCCCTCCACTTT. Translation: CASSLYGPQGTDSPLHF.

The chain employs TRBV11-2 and TRBJ2-7; D remains unclear. The germline V and J ends were trimmed by 0 bases and 1 base, with 10 bases remaining between them. Germline V lookup: CDR1 SGHAT, CDR2 FQNNGV. The CDR3 contains 15 residues. In nucleotides, the CDR3 is TGTGCCAGCAGCTTAGATGTGGCAGGTTCCTACGAGCAGTACTTC. It specifies CASSLDVAGSYEQYF.

The V call is TRBV7-3, the J call TRBJ2-3, with 9 positions matching TRBD1. The CDR3 has 15 amino acids. Germline trimming cut 5 bases from V and 3 bases from J; bases unmatched to any gene: 6. Germline V gene data show CDR1 as SGHTA and CDR2 as FQGTGA. The CDR3 nucleotides read TGTGCCAGCAGCAGTACAGGGGGCCGGACAGATACGCAGTATTTT. Amino acids: CASSSTGGRTDTQYF. The entire variable domain, with the rest obtained from reference TRBV7-3 and TRBJ2-3, is as follows: GAGVSQTPSNKVTEKGKYVELRCDPISGHTALYWYRQSLGQGPEFLIYFQGTGAADDSGLPNDRFFAVRPEGSVSTLKIQRTERGDSAVYLCASSSTGGRTDTQYFGPGTRLTVL.

The V gene is TRBV11-2, the J gene TRBJ2-7, with TRBD2 identical over 7 bases. CDR1 is SGHAT and CDR2 is FQNNGV in the germline V gene. V shed 0 bases and J 5 bases; nucleotides not matched to a gene: 10. The CDR3 totals 16 residues. The CDR3 DNA sequence: TGTGCCAGCAGCTTAGATTTGGGGGAGGGCTGGGACGAGCAGTACTTC. Translating it yields CASSLDLGEGWDEQYF.

The rearrangement uses TRBV4-1 and TRBJ2-3; 13 bases are shared with TRBD2. The V gene's germline CDR1 is MGHRA and CDR2 YSYEKL. The V gene end was trimmed by 8 bases and the J gene end by 5 bases; junction bases not matched to a gene: 4. The CDR3 loop spans 14 amino acids. In nucleotides, the CDR3 is TGCGCCAGCGGACTAGCGGGGGATTTAGATACGCAGTATTTT. Translated, it gives CASGLAGDLDTQYF.

The rearrangement links TRBV7-2 to TRBJ2-5; 11 positions agree with TRBD2. The DNA end is a closer match to TRBJ2-7, so the J assignment may be wrong. The CDR3 totals 15 residues. Germline V gives CDR1 SGHTA, CDR2 FQGNSA. As DNA, the CDR3 is TGTGCCAGCAGCCCGACTAGCGGGACCTTTTACGAGCAGTACTTC. It yields the protein CASSPTSGTFYEQYF.

The chain joins TRBV28 to TRBJ2-7, with TRBD1 identical over 9 bases. V gave up 5 bases and J gave up 3 bases; unmatched junction bases: 8. Germline V lookup: CDR1 MDHEN, CDR2 SYDVKM. This CDR3 is 15 amino acids long. The CDR3 loop is CASSPGQGFNYEQYF. The CDR3 DNA is TGTGCCAGCAGTCCGGGACAGGGATTCAACTACGAGCAGTACTTC.

V gene TRBV5-1 combines with J gene TRBJ2-1; 7 bases agree with TRBD2. V dropped 0 bases and J dropped 3; count of bases not matched to a gene: 12. The V gene's germline CDR1 is SGHRS and CDR2 YFSETQ. This CDR3 spans 18 amino acids. The CDR3 DNA is TGCGCCAGCAGCTTGGCACTAGGGTTTGGACTAGTCTACAATGAGCAGTTCTTC. Translated: CASSLALGFGLVYNEQFF.

This clone showed up just a few times. The CDR3 loop reads CASSPGNSQETQYF. DNA for the CDR3: TGTGCCAGCTCACCCGGGAATTCACAAGAGACCCAGTACTTC. V and J are TRBV18 and TRBJ2-5; D is perhaps TRBD2 (5 bases). In germline, CDR1 is KGHSH, CDR2 LQKENI. CDR3 size: 14 residues. The V and J ends lost 3 bases and 2 bases respectively, with 10 bases between them.

The rearrangement joins TRBV5-6 to TRBJ2-5; perhaps TRBD1 as D (6 bases). The J call may be mistaken, given a closer DNA end match to TRBJ2-7. The germline V gene encodes CDR1 SGHDT and CDR2 YYEEEE. The CDR3 is 12 residues long. The CDR3 here is CASSPTGNEQYF. CDR3 nucleotides: TGTGCCAGCAGCCCTACAGGGAACGAGCAGTACTTC.

The CDR3 loop is CASSLAGQNYGYTF. CDR3 bases: TGTGCCAGCAGCCTCGCCGGACAGAACTATGGCTACACCTTC. This rearrangement joins TRBV5-6 to TRBJ1-2, with TRBD1 as a possible D gene (6 bases). Germline lookup yields CDR1 SGHDT and CDR2 YYEEEE. Trimming stripped 4 bases from V and 2 bases from J, with 12 bases between. The CDR3 spans 14 residues.

This clone was recorded only once. The chain combines TRBV5-1 with TRBJ1-1, with a weak D call TRBD1 (5 bases). CDR1 and CDR2 (germline): SGHRS, YFSETQ. V was shortened by 5 bases and J by 3 bases, with 14 bases between the two germline ends. The length of the CDR3 is 14 residues. The CDR3 nucleotides are TGCGCCAGCAGACCGGACACGGCATACACTGAAGCTTTCTTT. Its translation is CASRPDTAYTEAFF.